Described below is a single T cell receptor beta chain sequence and its context. The antigen is not known. This record comes from a study of shared clonotypes between healthy human individuals. Libraries were prepared by immunoSEQ multiplex PCR; TCRdb keeps only in-frame clonotypes and omits some of them. The sample carries under 1,100,000 clones, around three quarters recorded once. Study conclusions and caveats: Clonotype sharing levels among donors were expected to vary with sequencing depth.

Trimming cost V 4 bases and J 1 base, with 9 bases left between them. Germline V gene lookup returns CDR1 KGHSH and CDR2 LQKENI. This CDR3 is built from 14 residues. The sequence was collected from a man between 18 and 29 years old in good health. Some clones in this sample may be carry-over from other donors' samples. Sequencing input: memory CD4+ T cells from PBMCs. This sample's subset: CD45RA-negative fraction. The rearrangement uses TRBV18 and TRBJ2-3; the D call may be TRBD1 or TRBD2 (5 bases each). CDR3 nucleotide sequence: TGTGCCAGCTCACTACCGGGGCGCACAGATACGCAGTATTTT. Protein: CASSLPGRTDTQYF.